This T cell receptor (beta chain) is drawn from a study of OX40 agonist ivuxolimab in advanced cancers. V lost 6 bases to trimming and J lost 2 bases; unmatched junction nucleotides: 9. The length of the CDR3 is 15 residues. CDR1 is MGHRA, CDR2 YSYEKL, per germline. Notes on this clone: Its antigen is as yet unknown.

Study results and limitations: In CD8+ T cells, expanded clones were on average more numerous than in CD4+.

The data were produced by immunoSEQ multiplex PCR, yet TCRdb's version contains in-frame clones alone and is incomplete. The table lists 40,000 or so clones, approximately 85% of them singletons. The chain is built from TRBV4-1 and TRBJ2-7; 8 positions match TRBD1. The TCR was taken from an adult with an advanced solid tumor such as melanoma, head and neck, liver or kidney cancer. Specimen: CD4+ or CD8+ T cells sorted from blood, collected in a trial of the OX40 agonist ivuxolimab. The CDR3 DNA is TGCGCCAGCAGTCCCGGGACAGGAGATACCTACGAGCAGTACGTC. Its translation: CASSPGTGDTYEQYV.